Presented here are 6 T cell receptor beta chains from one specimen sequenced in a study of OX40 agonist ivuxolimab in advanced cancers. TCRdb's table, derived via immunoSEQ multiplex PCR, lists solely in-frame clones and lacks some. The sample has roughly 70,000 clones, around 84% seen once. The sample in question was CD4+ or CD8+ T cells sorted from blood, obtained in a trial of the OX40 agonist ivuxolimab. These receptors originate from an adult with an advanced solid tumor such as melanoma, head and neck, liver or kidney cancer.

The chain's CDR3 is CASIDSTNEKLFF. CDR3 nucleotide sequence: TGTGCCAGCATTGACTCAACTAATGAAAAACTGTTTTTT. The chain carries TRBV28 and TRBJ1-4; D gene ambiguous. Germline values: CDR1 MDHEN, CDR2 SYDVKM. The CDR3 covers 13 residues. V lost 7 bases and J lost 0, with 6 bases in between.

The chain is built from TRBV30 and TRBJ1-1; possibly TRBD1 for D (6 bases). Germline loops: CDR1 GTSNPN, CDR2 SVGIG (reference sequence). V gave up 2 bases and J gave up 2 bases, with 18 bases separating them. The CDR3 extends over 16 amino acids. The CDR3 loop reads CAWSFPPGTLNTEAFF. CDR3 nucleotide sequence: TGTGCCTGGAGTTTCCCCCCCGGGACACTAAACACTGAAGCTTTCTTT.

The chain has TRBV19 and TRBJ2-7; no firm D call. CDR3 length: 12 residues. CDR1 LNHDA and CDR2 SQIVND come from the germline V gene (reference sequence). Trimming pared 9 bases from V and 0 bases from J, leaving 9 bases between. The chain's CDR3 is CASCVSSYEQYF. DNA of the CDR3: TGTGCCAGCTGCGTGAGCTCCTACGAGCAGTACTTC. Full variable domain (rest looked up from reference TRBV19 and TRBJ2-7): DGGITQSPKYLFRKEGQNVTLSCEQNLNHDAMYWYRQDPGQGLRLIYYSQIVNDFQKGDIAEGYSVSREKKESFPLTVTSAQKNPTAFYLCASCVSSYEQYFGPGTRLTVT.

This clone has only a few counts. CDR3 nucleotides: TGTGCCAGTAGTATCCAACAGGGGCGCAATCAGCCCCAGCATTTT. This encodes CASSIQQGRNQPQHF. The chain uses TRBV19 and TRBJ1-5; 7 positions agree with TRBD1. The CDR3 is 15 amino acids. V trimming: 3 bases; J trimming: 2 bases; junction bases outside the gene matches: 4. Germline V gene data show CDR1 as LNHDA and CDR2 as SQIVND (reference sequence).

This clone has more than one count but fewer than ten. The CDR3 is CASRGGPLETQYF. DNA for the CDR3: TGTGCCAGCAGAGGAGGACCCCTTGAGACCCAGTACTTC. The chain recombines TRBV28 with TRBJ2-5; TRBD2 might be the D (5 bases). The V gene's germline CDR1 is MDHEN and CDR2 SYDVKM. The CDR3 length is 13 residues. Trimming removed 6 bases at V and 5 bases at J, with 13 bases between.

V usage is TRBV7-8 and J usage is TRBJ2-5; the D gene is possibly TRBD1 (5 bases). Per the germline V gene, CDR1 is SGHVS and CDR2 is FQNEAQ. CDR3 length equals 11 residues. The V gene lost 9 bases and the J gene lost 2 bases, with 7 bases spanning the gap. CDR3 protein: CARPGQETQYF. The CDR3 nucleotides are TGTGCCAGGCCAGGGCAAGAGACCCAGTACTTC. Looking up the rest from reference TRBV7-8 and TRBJ2-5 gives the full variable domain: GAGVSQSPRYKVAKRGQDVALRCDPISGHVSLFWYQQALGQGPEFLTYFQNEAQLDKSGLPSDRFFAERPEGSVSTLKIQRTQQEDSAVYLCARPGQETQYFGPGTRLLVL.